This TCR beta chain came from a study of CD4 and CD8 cells across lung adenocarcinoma regions. Samples came from patients with localized non-small cell lung adenocarcinoma. TCRdb called the PCR reads again in MiXCR, with one record for every CDR3 protein. The sample lists about 20,000 distinct CDR3 sequences; 50% to 55% were seen once. V lost 4 bases and J lost 7, with 20 bases in between. CDR3 size: 16 residues. Germline loops: CDR1 MNHEY, CDR2 SMNVEV (reference sequence). This receptor was obtained from a female donor with lung adenocarcinoma. The CD4 and CD8 labels of this study may be unreliable. The sequencing sample was made of CD8+ T cells from the center of a lung tumor. The chain employs TRBV27 and TRBJ2-1, with D possibly matching TRBD2 (6 bases). The CDR3 sequence is CASSSLEAGRANEQFF. Here the CDR3 DNA reads TGTGCCAGCAGTTCCCTCGAGGCGGGGAGAGCAAATGAGCAGTTCTTC.